The clone carrying this T cell receptor beta chain occurred many times. The V gene's germline CDR1 is KGHSH and CDR2 LQKENI. Trimming shortened V by 4 bases and J by 3 bases, and 8 bases separated the two germline ends. This CDR3 region has 13 residues. Researchers took RNA transcripts and amplified the TCR beta CDR3 regions from them. With the HTBI primer set, the TCR CDR3 went through a first round of RT-PCR. TCRdb ran MiXCR on the multiplex PCR reads and lists one entry per CDR3 protein. The sample records some 720,000 distinct CDR3 sequences, about 16% being singletons. Stable hyperthyroidism: no ophthalmopathy progression over 18 months of follow-up. Thyroid ultrasound, orbital computed tomography, clinical symptoms, and serum thyroxine and TRAb underpinned diagnoses. Cells are PBMCs isolated from more than 8.5 ml of fresh blood. These data belong to a study of T cells in Graves' hyperthyroidism and ophthalmopathy.

Sequencing input: blood. The chain uses TRBV18 and TRBJ2-3; a weak D match, TRBD2 (5 bases). The clonotype originates from a man aged 18 to 30 with Graves' hyperthyroidism. The CDR3 DNA follows: TGTGCCAGCTCACGGGAGACTACAGATACGCAGTATTTT. Its protein product is CASSRETTDTQYF. The entire variable domain, with the rest obtained from reference TRBV18 and TRBJ2-3, is as follows: NAGVMQNPRHLVRRRGQEARLRCSPMKGHSHVYWYRQLPEEGLKFMVYLQKENIIDESGMPKERFSAEFPKEGPSILRIQQVVRGDSAAYFCASSRETTDTQYFGPGTRLTVL.